This note documents a single T cell receptor beta chain sequence. The antigen remains undetermined. The junction differs from germline at one of its ends, possibly a read error. The CDR3 contains 14 residues. Germline V gene sequence: CDR1 LNHDA, CDR2 SQIVND (reference sequence). The data stem from a study of cytomegalovirus exposure and HLA in healthy donors. Primers for the PCR totalled 60 Vbeta and 13 Jbeta. The method was immunoSEQ multiplex PCR; TCRdb's version includes in-frame clones alone and lacks a portion of them. Its table records more than 140,000 clones. General study results and limits: Follow-up analysis found HLA locus-dependent TCR association rates, highest for DRB1 and lowest for HLA-C.

This clonotype was sampled from a woman younger than 30 in good health and CMV-seronegative. The genes are TRBV19 and TRBJ2-7; TRBD1 agrees at 7 bases. The sequenced sample was PBMCs. The CDR3 sequence is CASSINGQAYEQYF. DNA of the CDR3: TGTGCCAGTAGTATAAACGGACAGGCCTATGAGCAGTACTTC.